This T cell receptor (beta chain) was documented in a study of T cells in Graves' hyperthyroidism and ophthalmopathy (dated by TCRdb to between 2018 and 2021). In terms of the full investigation: Peripheral blood was collected at initial diagnosis, before any treatment. To identify distinguishing TCR V-J signatures, a discovery cohort of roughly 100 patients was used, comprising 43 with Graves' ophthalmopathy and under 60 with stable Graves' hyperthyroidism. An independent validation cohort of around 19 hyperthyroidism patients and 15 or so patients who later progressed to ophthalmopathy tested prospective prediction of ophthalmopathy. The 100 or so discovery patients were randomly split 7:3 into training and test sets. In more than five Graves' hyperthyroidism patients, the study also compared T-cell repertoires from thyroid tissue with T-cell repertoires from blood. Following sampling, methimazole starting at 30 mg daily was given to hyperthyroidism patients, and high-dose intravenous methylprednisolone was given to ophthalmopathy patients. According to the paper, TCR Vbeta CDR3 sequencing was carried out on approximately 140 peripheral blood samples, which came from about 45 ophthalmopathy, 80 or so hyperthyroidism and approximately 17 progressor patients.

In the ophthalmopathy patients, disease was moderately to severely active, with a Clinical Activity Score of 3 or more, a NOSPECS grade of 4 or more, and a duration of less than 3 months. The study excluded patients with uncontrolled infections, other autoimmune diseases, pregnancy or lactation. Diagnoses were established on the basis of clinical symptoms, serum thyroxine and TRAb, thyroid ultrasound, and orbital computed tomography. Ficoll-Paque density gradient centrifugation was used to isolate PBMCs from around 10 ml of fresh peripheral blood. Trizol reagent was used to extract total RNA, and RNA quality was then checked on an Agilent 2100 Bioanalyzer. Amplification of TCR beta CDR3 regions was carried out from RNA transcripts. For the first round of RT-PCR on the TCR CDR3, the HTBI primer set was used together with the Qiagen OneStep RT-PCR kit. Libraries were constructed in a second round of multiplex PCR, after which size selection and purification were carried out. The libraries were sequenced on an Illumina HiSeq2000 using paired-end 100 bp reads. Turning to the authors' computational methods: SOAPnuke was used to process the raw data, throwing out any read that contained adapters or uncalled bases, had a mean Phred below 15, or lacked an exact constant-primer or identifier match. High-quality paired reads were merged using COPE v1.2.5, and each unique nucleotide sequence was defined as a clonotype. Clonotypes were aligned to IMGT TRBV, TRBD and TRBJ reference segments using MiTCR v1.1. The analysis was restricted to V-J combinations with a frequency above 0.0001, which together covered 99.2% of the repertoires. A TCS score was defined as the ratio of F50 (clonal expansion) to E x V (chaos), with BLOSUM62-based TCRdist applied between CDR3 peptides within each V-J. Welch's t-statistics and random forest reduced 514 V-J features to around 14, which were used in a naive Bayes classifier (R e1071). TCRdb ran its own pipeline on the public reads, namely fastp trimming at Q25 and MiXCR clone calling, and kept in-frame beta chains. Identical CDR3 proteins give one entry, which carries the most common genes and DNA. TCRdb, not the authors, supplied the V and J calls. The sample table lists about 250,000 distinct CDR3 sequences, 22% of them with a count of one. Approximately 60% of the sample lies in the top ten.

Study-wide findings and limitations: Most expanded thyroid clonotypes (frequency above 0.001) were also found in blood, which suggests that blood repertoires may mirror thyroid immune responses. No statistical method was used to set the sample size in advance, and investigators knew the group allocation. In validation, the model predicted progression to ophthalmopathy a median of roughly 6.2 months before onset, with about 70% sensitivity and 72.22% specificity. Ophthalmopathy was separated from stable hyperthyroidism by a 13 V-J signature model, with approximately 89% sensitivity and just over 81% specificity obtained in cross-validation and 80%/75% obtained in testing.

The germline V and J ends show losses of 2 bases and 7 bases respectively, and no gene match explains 10 bases of the junction. The germline V gene (reference sequence) gives CDR1 as DFQATT and CDR2 as SNEGSKA. The CDR3 has 15 amino acids, counting the end cysteine and phenylalanine. The retained sequence is limited to the CDR3, 45 bases, with the frame set at the first base. This clonotype occurred a few times. Its antigen target is currently unknown. Base-call qualities are not available, and no considerably larger clone is one nucleotide away. The clonotype comes from a man younger than 40 with Graves' ophthalmopathy. The sequenced material came from blood. This receptor chain uses TRBV20-1 and TRBJ2-5; 10 of the junction bases match TRBD2. This receptor carries the CDR3 CSARSSLAGVGTQYF. The nucleotide sequence is given as TGCAGTGCTAGAAGCTCCCTAGCGGGAGTGGGGACCCAGTACTTC.